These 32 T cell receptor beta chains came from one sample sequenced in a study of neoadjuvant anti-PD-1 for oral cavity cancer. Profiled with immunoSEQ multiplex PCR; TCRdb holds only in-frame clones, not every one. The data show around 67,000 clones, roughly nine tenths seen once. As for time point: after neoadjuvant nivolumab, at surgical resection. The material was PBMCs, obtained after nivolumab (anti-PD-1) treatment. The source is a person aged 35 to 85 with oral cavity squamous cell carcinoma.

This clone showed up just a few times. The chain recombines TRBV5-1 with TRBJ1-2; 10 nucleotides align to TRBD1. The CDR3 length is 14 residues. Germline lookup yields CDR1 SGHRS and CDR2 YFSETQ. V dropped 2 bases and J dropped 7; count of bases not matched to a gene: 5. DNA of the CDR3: TGCGCCAGCAGCTTAACCGGACAGGGGGGTGGCTACACCTTC. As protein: CASSLTGQGGGYTF.

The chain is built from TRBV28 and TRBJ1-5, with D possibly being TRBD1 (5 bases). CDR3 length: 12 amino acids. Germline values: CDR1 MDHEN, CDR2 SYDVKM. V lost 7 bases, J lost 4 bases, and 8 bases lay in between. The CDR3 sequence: CASKRGNQPQHF. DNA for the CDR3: TGTGCCAGCAAGAGGGGAAATCAGCCCCAGCATTTT. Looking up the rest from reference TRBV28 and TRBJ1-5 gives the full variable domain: DVKVTQSSRYLVKRTGEKVFLECVQDMDHENMFWYRQDPGLGLRLIYFSYDVKMKEKGDIPEGYSVSREKKERFSLILESASTNQTSMYLCASKRGNQPQHFGDGTRLSIL.

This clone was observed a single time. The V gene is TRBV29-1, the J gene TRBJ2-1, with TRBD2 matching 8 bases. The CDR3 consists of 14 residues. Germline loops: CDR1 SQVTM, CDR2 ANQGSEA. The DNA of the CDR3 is TGCACAATAGGACACGGGGGGGGCCCAAATGAGCAGTTCTTC. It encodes CTIGHGGGPNEQFF.

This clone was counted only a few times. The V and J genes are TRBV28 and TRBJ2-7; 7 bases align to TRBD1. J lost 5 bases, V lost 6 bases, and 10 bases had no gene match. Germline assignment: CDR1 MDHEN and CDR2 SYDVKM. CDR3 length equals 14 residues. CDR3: CASSTYRGFNEQYF. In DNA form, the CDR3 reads TGTGCCAGCAGCACCTACAGGGGTTTTAACGAGCAGTACTTC.

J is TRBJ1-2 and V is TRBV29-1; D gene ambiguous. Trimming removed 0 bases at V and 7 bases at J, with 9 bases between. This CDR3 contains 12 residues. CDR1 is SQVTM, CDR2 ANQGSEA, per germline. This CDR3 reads CSVEDFSGGYTF. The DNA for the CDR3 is TGCAGCGTTGAAGATTTCTCTGGTGGCTACACCTTC.

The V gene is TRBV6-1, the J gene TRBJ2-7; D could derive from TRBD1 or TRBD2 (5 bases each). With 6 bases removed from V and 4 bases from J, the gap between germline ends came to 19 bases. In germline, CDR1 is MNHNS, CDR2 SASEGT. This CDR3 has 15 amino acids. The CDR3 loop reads CASSTRDDRIYEQYF. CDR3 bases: TGTGCCAGCAGCACCCGGGACGACCGAATTTACGAGCAGTACTTC.

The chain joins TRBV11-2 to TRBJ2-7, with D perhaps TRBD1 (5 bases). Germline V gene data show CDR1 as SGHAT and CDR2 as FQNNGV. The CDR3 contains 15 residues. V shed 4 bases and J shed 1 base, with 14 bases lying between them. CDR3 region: CASSSGHLPSYEQYF. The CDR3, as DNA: TGTGCCAGCAGCTCAGGACACCTCCCGTCCTACGAGCAGTACTTC.

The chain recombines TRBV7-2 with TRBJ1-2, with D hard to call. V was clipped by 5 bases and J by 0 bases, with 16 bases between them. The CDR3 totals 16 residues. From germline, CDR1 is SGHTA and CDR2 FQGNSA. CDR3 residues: CASSPLGVRPNYGYTF. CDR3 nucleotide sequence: TGTGCCAGCAGCCCACTCGGGGTCCGACCTAACTATGGCTACACCTTC.

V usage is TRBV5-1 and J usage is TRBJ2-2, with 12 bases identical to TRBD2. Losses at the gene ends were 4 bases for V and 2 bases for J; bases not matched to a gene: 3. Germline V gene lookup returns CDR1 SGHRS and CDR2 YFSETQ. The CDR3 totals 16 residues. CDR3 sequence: CASSETSGSNTGELFF. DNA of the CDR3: TGCGCCAGCAGCGAGACTAGCGGGAGCAACACCGGGGAGCTGTTTTTT. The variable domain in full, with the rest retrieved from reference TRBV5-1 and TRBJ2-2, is KAGVTQTPRYLIKTRGQQVTLSCSPISGHRSVSWYQQTPGQGLQFLFEYFSETQRNKGNFPGRFSGRQFSNSRSEMNVSTLELGDSALYLCASSETSGSNTGELFFGEGSRLTVL.

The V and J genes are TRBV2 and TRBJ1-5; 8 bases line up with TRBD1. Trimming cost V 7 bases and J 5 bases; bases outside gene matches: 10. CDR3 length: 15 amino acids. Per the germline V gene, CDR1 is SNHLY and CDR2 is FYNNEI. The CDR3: CASNRQGARDQPQHF. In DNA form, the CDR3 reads TGTGCCAGCAATAGGCAGGGGGCCAGGGATCAGCCCCAGCATTTT.

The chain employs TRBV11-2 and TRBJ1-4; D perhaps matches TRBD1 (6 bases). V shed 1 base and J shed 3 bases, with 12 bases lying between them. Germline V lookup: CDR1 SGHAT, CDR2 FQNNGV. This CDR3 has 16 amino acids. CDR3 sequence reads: CASSLVGGGANEKLFF. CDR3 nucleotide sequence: TGTGCCAGCAGCTTAGTAGGGGGGGGAGCTAATGAAAAACTGTTTTTT.

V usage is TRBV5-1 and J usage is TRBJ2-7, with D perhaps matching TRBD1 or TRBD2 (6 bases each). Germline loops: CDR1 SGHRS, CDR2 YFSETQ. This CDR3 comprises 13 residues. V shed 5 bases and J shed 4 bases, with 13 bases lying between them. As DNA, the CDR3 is TGCGCCAGCAGGTATGGGGGGCTTTACGAGCAGTACTTC. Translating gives CASRYGGLYEQYF.

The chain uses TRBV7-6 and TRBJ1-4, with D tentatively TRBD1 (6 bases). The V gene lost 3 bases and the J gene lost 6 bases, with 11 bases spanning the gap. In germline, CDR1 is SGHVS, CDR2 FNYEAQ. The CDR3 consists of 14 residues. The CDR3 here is CASSFGTWDEKLFF. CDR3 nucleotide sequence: TGTGCCAGCAGCTTCGGGACATGGGATGAAAAACTGTTTTTT.

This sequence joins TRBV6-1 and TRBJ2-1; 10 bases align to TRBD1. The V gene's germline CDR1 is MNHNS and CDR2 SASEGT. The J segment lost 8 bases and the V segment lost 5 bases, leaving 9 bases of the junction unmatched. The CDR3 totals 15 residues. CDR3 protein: CASSHSGTGVDEQFF. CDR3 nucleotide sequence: TGTGCCAGCAGTCATTCCGGGACAGGGGTGGATGAGCAGTTCTTC.

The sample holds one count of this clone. The CDR3 coding sequence is TGTGCCACCTCTCTAGGCTCCTACAATGAGCAGTTCTTC. Protein product: CATSLGSYNEQFF. The chain has TRBV11-2 and TRBJ2-1; the D is unclear. The CDR3 contains 13 residues. Germline CDR1 and CDR2: SGHAT and FQNNGV. V was pared by 10 bases and J by 0 bases, with 10 bases between.

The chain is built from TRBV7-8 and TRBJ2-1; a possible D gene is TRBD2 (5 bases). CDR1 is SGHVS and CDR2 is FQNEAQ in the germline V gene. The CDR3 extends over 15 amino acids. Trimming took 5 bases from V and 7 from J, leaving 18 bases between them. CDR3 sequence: CASSPRRLAINEQFF. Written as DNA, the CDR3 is TGTGCCAGCAGCCCTCGGAGGCTAGCTATTAATGAGCAGTTCTTC.

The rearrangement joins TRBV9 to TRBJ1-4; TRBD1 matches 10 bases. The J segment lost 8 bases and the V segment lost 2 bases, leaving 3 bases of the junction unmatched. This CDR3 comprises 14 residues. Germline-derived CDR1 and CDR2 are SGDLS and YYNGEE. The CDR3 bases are TGTGCCAGCAGCGTCAGGACAGGGGGGGAAAAACTGTTTTTT. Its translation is CASSVRTGGEKLFF.

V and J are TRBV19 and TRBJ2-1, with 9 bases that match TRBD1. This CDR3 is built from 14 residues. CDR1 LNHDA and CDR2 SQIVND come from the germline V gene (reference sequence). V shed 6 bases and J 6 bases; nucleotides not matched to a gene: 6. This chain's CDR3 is CASRRDRVSNEQFF. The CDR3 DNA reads TGTGCCAGTAGAAGGGACAGGGTGAGCAATGAGCAGTTCTTC.

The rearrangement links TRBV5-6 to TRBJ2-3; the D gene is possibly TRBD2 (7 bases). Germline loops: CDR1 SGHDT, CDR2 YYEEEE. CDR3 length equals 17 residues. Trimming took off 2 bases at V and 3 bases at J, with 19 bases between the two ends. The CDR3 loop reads CASSFTRGAMRTDTQYF. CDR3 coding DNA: TGTGCCAGCAGCTTCACCCGGGGGGCTATGAGGACAGATACGCAGTATTTT.

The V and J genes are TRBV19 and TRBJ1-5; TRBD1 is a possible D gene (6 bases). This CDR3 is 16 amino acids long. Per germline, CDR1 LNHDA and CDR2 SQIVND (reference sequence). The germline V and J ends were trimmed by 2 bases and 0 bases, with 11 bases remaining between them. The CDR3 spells CASSITQGLSNQPQHF. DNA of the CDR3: TGTGCCAGTAGTATAACTCAGGGGCTTAGCAATCAGCCCCAGCATTTT.

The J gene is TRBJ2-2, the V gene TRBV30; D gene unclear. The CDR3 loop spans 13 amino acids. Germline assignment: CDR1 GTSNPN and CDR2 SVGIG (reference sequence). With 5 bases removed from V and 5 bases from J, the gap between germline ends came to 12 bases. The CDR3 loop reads CAWGGLYTGELFF. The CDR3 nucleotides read TGTGCCTGGGGTGGTCTTTATACCGGGGAGCTGTTTTTT. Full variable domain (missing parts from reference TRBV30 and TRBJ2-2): SQTIHQWPATLVQPVGSPLSLECTVEGTSNPNLYWYRQAAGRGLQLLFYSVGIGQISSEVPQNLSASRPQDRQFILSSKKLLLSDSGFYLCAWGGLYTGELFFGEGSRLTVL.

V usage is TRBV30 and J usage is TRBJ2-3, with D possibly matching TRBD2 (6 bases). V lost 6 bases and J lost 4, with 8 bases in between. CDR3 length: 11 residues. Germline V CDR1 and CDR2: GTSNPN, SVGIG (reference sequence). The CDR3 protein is CACRRADTQYF. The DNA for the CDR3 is TGTGCCTGCCGGAGGGCAGATACGCAGTATTTT.

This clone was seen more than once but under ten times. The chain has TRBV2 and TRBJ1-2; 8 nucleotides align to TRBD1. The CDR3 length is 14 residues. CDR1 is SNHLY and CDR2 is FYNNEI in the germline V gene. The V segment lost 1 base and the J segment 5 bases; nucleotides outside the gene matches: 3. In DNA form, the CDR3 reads TGTGCCAGCAGTGAAGGTCGACAGGGGTATGGCTACACCTTC. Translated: CASSEGRQGYGYTF.

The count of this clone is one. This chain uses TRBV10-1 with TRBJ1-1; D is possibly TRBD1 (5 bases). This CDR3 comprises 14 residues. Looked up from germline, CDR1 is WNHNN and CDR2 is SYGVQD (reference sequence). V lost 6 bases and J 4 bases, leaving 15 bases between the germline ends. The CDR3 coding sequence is TGCGCCAGCAGCCCGGGGCAGCTCGCCACTGAAGCTTTCTTT. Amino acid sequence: CASSPGQLATEAFF.

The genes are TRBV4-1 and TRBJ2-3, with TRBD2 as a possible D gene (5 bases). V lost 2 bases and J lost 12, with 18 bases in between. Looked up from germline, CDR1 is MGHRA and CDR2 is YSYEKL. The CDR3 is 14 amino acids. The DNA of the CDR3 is TGCGCCAGCAGCCAACCGAGGGCAGCCCGGGCTCAGTATTTT. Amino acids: CASSQPRAARAQYF.

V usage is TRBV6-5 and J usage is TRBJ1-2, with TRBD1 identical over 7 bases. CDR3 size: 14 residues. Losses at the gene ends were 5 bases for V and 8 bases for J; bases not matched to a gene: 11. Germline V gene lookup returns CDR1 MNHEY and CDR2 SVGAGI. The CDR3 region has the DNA TGTGCCAGCAGTGATCAGGGGGGGGGATTAGGCTACACCTTC. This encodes CASSDQGGGLGYTF.

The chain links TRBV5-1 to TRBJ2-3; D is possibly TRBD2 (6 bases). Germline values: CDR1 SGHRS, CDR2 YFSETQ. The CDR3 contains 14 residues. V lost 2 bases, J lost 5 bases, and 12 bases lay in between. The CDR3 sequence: CASSFGGQLDTQYF. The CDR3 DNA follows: TGCGCCAGCAGCTTCGGGGGTCAGTTAGATACGCAGTATTTT.

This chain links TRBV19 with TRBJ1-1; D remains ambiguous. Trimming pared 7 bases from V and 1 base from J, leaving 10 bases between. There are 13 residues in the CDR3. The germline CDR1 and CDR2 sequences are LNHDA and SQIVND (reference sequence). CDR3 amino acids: CASISPPNTEAFF. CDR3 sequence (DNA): TGTGCCAGTATTTCCCCCCCGAACACTGAAGCTTTCTTT. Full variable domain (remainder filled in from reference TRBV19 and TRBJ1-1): DGGITQSPKYLFRKEGQNVTLSCEQNLNHDAMYWYRQDPGQGLRLIYYSQIVNDFQKGDIAEGYSVSREKKESFPLTVTSAQKNPTAFYLCASISPPNTEAFFGQGTRLTVV.

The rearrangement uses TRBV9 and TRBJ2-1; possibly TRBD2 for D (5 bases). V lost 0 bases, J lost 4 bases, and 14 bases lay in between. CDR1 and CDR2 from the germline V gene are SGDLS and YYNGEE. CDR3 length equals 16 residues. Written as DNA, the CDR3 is TGTGCCAGCAGCGTAGGCGGACTCCGCACATACAATGAGCAGTTCTTC. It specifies CASSVGGLRTYNEQFF.

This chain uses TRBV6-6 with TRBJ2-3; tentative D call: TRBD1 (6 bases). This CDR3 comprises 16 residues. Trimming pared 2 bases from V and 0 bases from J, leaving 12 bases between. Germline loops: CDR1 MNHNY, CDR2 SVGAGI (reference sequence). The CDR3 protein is CASSYPGTLSTDTQYF. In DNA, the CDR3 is TGTGCCAGCAGTTACCCCGGGACACTGAGCACAGATACGCAGTATTTT.

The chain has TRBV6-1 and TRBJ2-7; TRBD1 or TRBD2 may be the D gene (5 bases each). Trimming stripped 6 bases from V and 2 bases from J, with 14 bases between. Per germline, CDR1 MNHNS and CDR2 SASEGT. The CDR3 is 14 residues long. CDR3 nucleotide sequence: TGTGCCAGCAGGGGGGACGTTAAGGCCTACGAGCAGTACTTC. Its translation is CASRGDVKAYEQYF.

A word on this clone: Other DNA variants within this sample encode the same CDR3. CDR3 sequence: CASSLKYLNTGELFF. DNA for the CDR3: TGTGCCAGCAGCTTAAAATACTTGAACACCGGGGAGCTGTTTTTT. The V gene is TRBV7-9, the J gene TRBJ2-2; no definite D call. The CDR3 runs 15 residues. Germline V gene sequence: CDR1 SEHNR, CDR2 FQNEAQ (reference sequence). V dropped 2 bases and J dropped 1 base, with 8 bases sitting between them.